This entry features one T cell receptor beta chain sequence. Its matching antigen is unknown. The sample belongs to a study of shared clonotypes between healthy human individuals. General study points: Four donors showed sharing of approximately 5% of naive CD4 clonotypes. Across subsets, estimated richness was generally greater for naive than for memory populations. The study sampled only blood, and tissue repertoires likely differ.

Memory CD4+ cells were the fraction left after CD45RA+ naive selection. Some clones are missing from TCRdb's copy, which holds only in-frame ones; the method was immunoSEQ multiplex PCR. The sample carries 2 million to 2.5 million clones, roughly 95% recorded once. The TCR sequence derives from a man younger than 35 in good health. Sequencing was carried out using naive CD4+ T cells sorted from blood. Subset reported: CD45RA+ positively selected.

Here the CDR3 reads CSAVPVLGAEQYF. Here the CDR3 DNA reads TGCAGCGCCGTCCCCGTCTTAGGGGCCGAGCAGTACTTC. The J gene is TRBJ2-7, the V gene TRBV29-1, with D tentatively TRBD1 (5 bases). V was shortened by 7 bases and J by 6 bases, with 19 bases between the two germline ends. Germline loops: CDR1 SQVTM, CDR2 ANQGSEA. The CDR3 sequence is 13 residues long.